The 18 T cell receptor beta chains in this list originate from one sample, sequenced in a study of beta chain features in type 1 diabetes. Broader study findings: Among patients with Type 1 diabetes, TCRB CDR3s were moderately but significantly shorter in every one of the four CD4+ subsets.

These receptors' antigens are unknown. Isolated RNA was reverse transcribed in full, so expressed TCRB transcripts were sequenced. Here immunoSEQ multiplex PCR was the method, and the copy in TCRdb shows in-frame clones only, minus some. The top ten clones hold 0.0085% to 0.012% of a sample with 350,000 to 400,000 clones, 10% to 15% of them seen once. Sequenced: naive CD4+ T cells from blood. These TCRs come from a woman aged 18-29 years with type 1 diabetes.

This clone was detected a few times. The CDR3 DNA reads TGTGCCAGCTCTTCTGGGCAGGGGAATCCCCAGCCCCAGCATTTT. Translation gives CASSSGQGNPQPQHF. The chain links TRBV18 to TRBJ1-5, with D possibly TRBD1 on 6 matching bases. This CDR3 spans 15 amino acids. The germline V gene encodes CDR1 KGHSH and CDR2 LQKENI. V lost 6 bases, J lost 7 bases, and 19 bases lay in between.

This chain connects TRBV9 to TRBJ1-6; 9 nucleotides align to TRBD1. The CDR3 extends over 16 amino acids. V shed 3 bases and J 7 bases; nucleotides not matched to a gene: 8. Germline loops: CDR1 SGDLS, CDR2 YYNGEE. CDR3 amino acids: CASSADPDRGNSPLHF. The CDR3 region has the DNA TGTGCCAGCAGCGCCGACCCGGACAGGGGCAATTCACCCCTCCACTTT.

The chain has TRBV27 and TRBJ1-1, with 11 bases lining up with TRBD1. The V and J ends lost 5 bases and 6 bases, in that order; junction bases with no gene match: 5. The CDR3 is 14 residues long. The germline CDR1 and CDR2 sequences are MNHEY and SMNVEV (reference sequence). CDR3 coding DNA: TGTGCCAGCAGTAGGACAGGGGGCTTCGCTGAAGCTTTCTTT. Translated: CASSRTGGFAEAFF.

The CDR3 sequence: CASSRTGKEGETQYF. For the CDR3, the DNA is TGTGCCAGCAGCAGGACAGGGAAGGAGGGAGAGACCCAGTACTTC. The V gene is TRBV11-2, the J gene TRBJ2-5, with 8 positions matching TRBD1. The V and J ends lost 5 bases and 4 bases, in that order; junction bases with no gene match: 9. The germline gives CDR1 SGHAT, CDR2 FQNNGV. The CDR3 spans 15 residues.

The rearrangement uses TRBV19 and TRBJ2-7; possible D gene TRBD1, 5 bases. The CDR3 is 15 residues long. V was pared by 6 bases and J by 4 bases, with 19 bases between. Germline CDR1 LNHDA, CDR2 SQIVND (reference sequence). CDR3: CASSRTSGENYEQYF. The CDR3 DNA follows: TGTGCCAGTAGCCGGACATCTGGAGAAAATTACGAGCAGTACTTC.

CDR3 nucleotide sequence: TGTGCCTGGAACTTCATTTCTGAAGCTTTCTTT. This translates into CAWNFISEAFF. This chain uses TRBV30 with TRBJ1-1; D gene unclear. The CDR3 totals 11 residues. V dropped 4 bases and J dropped 6 bases, with 9 bases sitting between them. CDR1 and CDR2 from the germline V gene are GTSNPN and SVGIG (reference sequence). The full variable domain, rest sourced from reference TRBV30 and TRBJ1-1, is SQTIHQWPATLVQPVGSPLSLECTVEGTSNPNLYWYRQAAGRGLQLLFYSVGIGQISSEVPQNLSASRPQDRQFILSSKKLLLSDSGFYLCAWNFISEAFFGQGTRLTVV.

V gene TRBV30 combines with J gene TRBJ1-2; tentatively, D is TRBD1 (6 bases). This CDR3 has 15 residues. The V and J ends lost 0 bases and 7 bases respectively, with 18 bases between them. Germline V gives CDR1 GTSNPN, CDR2 SVGIG (reference sequence). In nucleotides, the CDR3 is TGTGCCTGGAGTGTGGGGGGACACCGGGGGGGTGGCTACACCTTC. This codes for CAWSVGGHRGGGYTF.

The DNA of the CDR3 is TGTGCCACCGGGGGGGTTACCCAGACCCAGTACTTC. It translates to CATGGVTQTQYF. The chain couples TRBV28 to TRBJ2-5; 8 bases align to TRBD2. The length of the CDR3 is 12 residues. CDR1 and CDR2 (germline): MDHEN, SYDVKM. J gave up 6 bases and V 10 bases, and 7 bases lay outside the gene matches. Full variable domain (rest looked up from reference TRBV28 and TRBJ2-5): DVKVTQSSRYLVKRTGEKVFLECVQDMDHENMFWYRQDPGLGLRLIYFSYDVKMKEKGDIPEGYSVSREKKERFSLILESASTNQTSMYLCATGGVTQTQYFGPGTRLLVL.

The genes are TRBV6-6 and TRBJ2-7; TRBD2 agrees at 12 bases. The germline CDR1 and CDR2 sequences are MNHNY and SVGAGI (reference sequence). Trimming removed 7 bases from V and 3 bases from J; junction bases left unmatched: 4. This CDR3 has 14 residues. The CDR3 sequence: CASTLTSGSYEQYF. DNA for the CDR3: TGTGCCAGCACCTTGACTAGCGGGAGCTACGAGCAGTACTTC.

This clone has just a few counts. V is TRBV5-1 and J is TRBJ1-1, with unresolved D. V lost 4 bases and J 3 bases, leaving 10 bases between the germline ends. Germline V gives CDR1 SGHRS, CDR2 YFSETQ. The CDR3 has 13 residues. The chain's CDR3 is CASSPGKDTEAFF. CDR3 nucleotides: TGCGCCAGCAGCCCCGGGAAGGACACTGAAGCTTTCTTT.

This clone was counted a few times. Other DNA variants within this sample encode the same CDR3. CDR3 DNA sequence: TGTGCCAGCAGCGTAGCCTTCACAGATACGCAGTATTTT. Translating it yields CASSVAFTDTQYF. This sequence joins TRBV9 and TRBJ2-3; no reliable D call. V was shortened by 0 bases and J by 2 bases, with 4 bases between the two germline ends. Germline assignment: CDR1 SGDLS and CDR2 YYNGEE. This CDR3 spans 13 amino acids.

The genes are TRBV7-9 and TRBJ2-1; TRBD1 matches 9 bases. Trimming at V came to 1 base and at J to 7 bases, leaving 5 bases not matched to a gene. There are 15 residues in the CDR3. CDR1 is SEHNR and CDR2 is FQNEAQ in the germline V gene (reference sequence). The CDR3 region has the DNA TGTGCCAGCAGCTTAGGGACAGGGGCCGTAAATGAGCAGTTCTTC. It specifies CASSLGTGAVNEQFF. The full variable domain, in which reference TRBV7-9 and TRBJ2-1 provide the parts outside the CDR3, is DTGVSQNPRHKITKRGQNVTFRCDPISEHNRLYWYRQTLGQGPEFLTYFQNEAQLEKSRLLSDRFSAERPKGSFSTLEIQRTEQGDSAMYLCASSLGTGAVNEQFFGPGTRLTVL.

This clone was detected only a few times. The chain joins TRBV18 to TRBJ2-7, with 7 bases lining up with TRBD1. Germline CDR1 reads KGHSH; CDR2 reads LQKENI. The junction had 2 bases not matched to a gene; V was cut back by 3 bases and J by 6 bases. The CDR3 covers 12 residues. CDR3 sequence reads: CASSPDRAEQYF. The CDR3 region has the DNA TGTGCCAGCTCACCCGACAGGGCCGAGCAGTACTTC.

The gene calls are TRBV6-1 and TRBJ2-6; a weak D match, TRBD1 (6 bases). CDR3 length: 15 residues. Trimming removed 6 bases at V and 0 bases at J, with 9 bases between. From germline, CDR1 is MNHNS and CDR2 SASEGT. CDR3 nucleotide sequence: TGTGCCAGCAGGGGGGCGGGCTCTGGGGCCAACGTCCTGACTTTC. Amino acid sequence: CASRGAGSGANVLTF.

This sequence joins TRBV20-1 and TRBJ2-5; D unresolved. The CDR3 has 11 amino acids. V dropped 4 bases and J dropped 6 bases, with 9 bases sitting between them. In germline, CDR1 is DFQATT, CDR2 SNEGSKA (reference sequence). CDR3 nucleotide sequence: TGCAGTGCTACGACTCCCAAGACCCAGTACTTC. This translates into CSATTPKTQYF.

The chain uses TRBV6-5 and TRBJ1-2, with D maybe TRBD1 (6 bases). CDR1 and CDR2 from the germline V gene are MNHEY and SVGAGI. The CDR3 has 14 residues. Between the trimmed V and J ends, which lost 6 bases and 0 bases, there was a span of 11 bases. The CDR3 loop reads CASSSDRANYGYTF. The CDR3 DNA sequence: TGTGCCAGCAGCTCGGACAGAGCTAACTATGGCTACACCTTC.

The rearrangement uses TRBV5-4 and TRBJ2-1; TRBD2 matches 8 bases. The CDR3 loop spans 17 amino acids. Looked up from germline, CDR1 is SGHNT and CDR2 is YYREEE (reference sequence). V lost 2 bases, J lost 2 bases, and 9 bases stayed unmatched. The CDR3 DNA follows: TGTGCCAGCAGCTTCGGAATCAGCGGGAGAGCCTACAATGAGCAGTTCTTC. This translates into CASSFGISGRAYNEQFF.

This clone showed up just a few times. The V call is TRBV5-1, the J call TRBJ1-1; no clear D gene. CDR1 is SGHRS and CDR2 is YFSETQ in the germline V gene. The CDR3 consists of 14 residues. Trimming stripped 1 base from V and 6 bases from J, with 13 bases between. In nucleotides, the CDR3 is TGCGCCAGCAGCTTGAGCGTCCAGAAGGCTGAAGCTTTCTTT. This translates into CASSLSVQKAEAFF.